What follows are 32 T cell receptor beta chains derived from one specimen sequenced in a study of blood T cells in healthy people across ages. A J-beta primer mix and a sample-barcoded 5' primer were used in a second PCR of about 7 to 12 cycles. MiXCR, applied by TCRdb to the 5' RACE reads, yields one record per CDR3 protein. The sample yields over a million distinct CDR3 sequences, 35% to 45% seen once. Sequencing input: blood. Source of these receptors: a woman aged 18-29 years in good health.

The genes are TRBV20-1 and TRBJ1-5; maybe TRBD1 (5 bases). Between the trimmed V and J ends, which lost 7 bases and 0 bases, there was a span of 22 bases. CDR1 and CDR2 (germline): DFQATT, SNEGSKA (reference sequence). The CDR3 loop spans 17 amino acids. As DNA, the CDR3 is TGCAGTGTTAGGGACCTGGGGGGAATCTATAGCAATCAGCCCCAGCATTTT. It encodes CSVRDLGGIYSNQPQHF.

The chain carries TRBV6-6 and TRBJ2-7, with a tentative D call TRBD1 (6 bases). This CDR3 region has 13 residues. The V end lost 11 bases, the J end lost 7 bases, and 21 bases lay between the germline ends. Germline V gene sequence: CDR1 MNHNY, CDR2 SVGAGI (reference sequence). CDR3 nucleotide sequence: TGTGCCGCCAGGGATGCTGCAGGGGTTGAGCAGTACTTC. This sequence encodes CAARDAAGVEQYF.

This clonotype showed up many times. This chain connects TRBV4-2 to TRBJ2-7; 8 bases fit TRBD1. From germline, CDR1 is LGHNA and CDR2 YNFKEQ. The length of the CDR3 is 19 residues. The trim removed 0 bases at V and 3 bases at J, leaving 16 bases unmatched. The CDR3 DNA is TGTGCCAGCAGCCAAGATCTGACAGGGGTTCTACCTCCTTTCTACGAGCAGTACTTC. Its translation: CASSQDLTGVLPPFYEQYF.

The J gene is TRBJ2-7, the V gene TRBV20-1, with a weak D call TRBD1 (5 bases). The CDR3 contains 14 residues. Trimming pared 0 bases from V and 4 bases from J, leaving 13 bases between. From germline, CDR1 is DFQATT and CDR2 SNEGSKA (reference sequence). CDR3 nucleotide sequence: TGCAGTGCTAGAGATGGGAACAGGTGGTACGAGCAGTACTTC. It specifies CSARDGNRWYEQYF.

The chain is built from TRBV11-2 and TRBJ2-5; 9 bases map to TRBD2. V gave up 5 bases and J gave up 0 bases; unmatched junction bases: 4. The germline V gene encodes CDR1 SGHAT and CDR2 FQNNGV. The CDR3 extends over 15 amino acids. The CDR3 loop reads CASSVAGAHQETQYF. Here the CDR3 DNA reads TGTGCCAGCAGCGTAGCGGGGGCCCACCAAGAGACCCAGTACTTC.

V and J are TRBV20-1 and TRBJ2-5, with 9 bases matching TRBD1. CDR1 DFQATT and CDR2 SNEGSKA come from the germline V gene (reference sequence). V was clipped by 6 bases and J by 4 bases; unmatched bases: 6. The CDR3 has 13 amino acids. CDR3: CSAKTGGRETQYF. Here the CDR3 DNA reads TGCAGTGCGAAAACAGGGGGCAGAGAGACCCAGTACTTC.

The chain combines TRBV28 with TRBJ2-1; D gene ambiguous. The ends were cut back, 2 bases at V and 6 bases at J, with 11 bases in the middle. The V gene's germline CDR1 is MDHEN and CDR2 SYDVKM. The CDR3 length is 14 residues. CDR3 DNA sequence: TGTGCCAGCAGTTTACTTACTGGTGGCAATGAGCAGTTCTTC. Its translation: CASSLLTGGNEQFF.

The chain uses TRBV7-9 and TRBJ2-1, with no clear D. V shed 2 bases and J shed 7 bases, with 9 bases lying between them. The CDR3 sequence is 13 residues long. CDR1 is SEHNR, CDR2 FQNEAQ, per germline (reference sequence). As DNA, the CDR3 is TGTGCCAGCAGCTTACGCGGTAAAAATGAGCAGTTCTTC. Its translation is CASSLRGKNEQFF.

This clonotype was seen a few times. The chain recombines TRBV29-1 with TRBJ2-3, with D maybe TRBD2 (5 bases). Germline V gene data show CDR1 as SQVTM and CDR2 as ANQGSEA. The CDR3 length is 12 residues. Trimming pared 5 bases from V and 7 bases from J, leaving 13 bases between. The CDR3 DNA follows: TGCAGCGTTTCTTTCCACGGGAATACGCAGTATTTT. It specifies CSVSFHGNTQYF.

This clonotype was seen a handful of times. The rearrangement uses TRBV27 and TRBJ2-1; 8 bases map to TRBD2. The CDR3 is 17 residues long. Germline CDR1 and CDR2: MNHEY and SMNVEV (reference sequence). Trimming at V came to 2 bases and at J to 5 bases, leaving 11 bases not matched to a gene. CDR3 in amino acids: CASSLGVRGLVNNEQFF. The CDR3 region has the DNA TGTGCCAGCAGTTTAGGGGTTAGGGGACTAGTGAACAATGAGCAGTTCTTC.

The chain combines TRBV5-4 with TRBJ2-5; 8 bases are shared with TRBD2. Germline CDR1 and CDR2: SGHNT and YYREEE (reference sequence). CDR3 length: 15 residues. With V trimmed by 4 bases and J by 11 bases, 16 bases remained unmatched. The CDR3 loop reads CASSPGGAEPNEQYF. The CDR3 bases are TGTGCCAGCAGCCCGGGGGGGGCTGAACCTAATGAGCAGTACTTC. The variable domain in full, completed from reference TRBV5-4 and TRBJ2-5, reads ETGVTQSPTHLIKTRGQQVTLRCSSQSGHNTVSWYQQALGQGPQFIFQYYREEENGRGNFPPRFSGLQFPNYSSELNVNALELDDSALYLCASSPGGAEPNEQYFGPGTRLLVL.

The rearrangement joins TRBV7-2 to TRBJ2-2; D is undetermined. The V end lost 2 bases, the J end lost 4 bases, and 17 bases lay between the germline ends. This CDR3 has 17 residues. Germline CDR1 SGHTA, CDR2 FQGNSA. CDR3 amino acids: CASSLRVSLTGTGELFF. The CDR3 DNA reads TGTGCCAGCAGCTTACGGGTCAGCCTGACGGGCACCGGGGAGCTGTTTTTT.

A few counts support this clonotype. V is TRBV10-2 and J is TRBJ2-3; a weak D match, TRBD1 (6 bases). CDR1 is WSHSY, CDR2 SAAADI, per germline. Trimming stripped 3 bases from V and 3 bases from J, with 13 bases between. This CDR3 contains 15 residues. In DNA form, the CDR3 reads TGCGCCAGCAGTGATCTTAAAACAGGGACAGATACGCAGTATTTT. This translates into CASSDLKTGTDTQYF.

This clonotype appeared many times. The V gene is TRBV9, the J gene TRBJ1-2; D perhaps matches TRBD1 (5 bases). The CDR3 extends over 15 amino acids. Germline V gene lookup returns CDR1 SGDLS and CDR2 YYNGEE. The V end was cut by 1 base, the J end by 8 bases, with 18 bases between. DNA of the CDR3: TGTGCCAGCAGCGTAATAGAGACAGAAAACGGCGGCTACACCTTC. Its protein is CASSVIETENGGYTF.

This chain links TRBV29-1 with TRBJ1-3; unclear D gene. Germline values: CDR1 SQVTM, CDR2 ANQGSEA. The CDR3 consists of 12 residues. Trimming left V 7 bases short and J 1 base short, with 8 bases between. CDR3 sequence: CSGQTSGNTIYF. The CDR3 bases are TGCAGCGGCCAGACATCTGGAAACACCATATATTTT. Supplemented by reference TRBV29-1 and TRBJ1-3, the full variable domain reads SAVISQKPSRDICQRGTSLTIQCQVDSQVTMMFWYRQQPGQSLTLIATANQGSEATYESGFVIDKFPISRPNLTFSTLTVSNMSPEDSSIYLCSGQTSGNTIYFGEGSWLTVV.

This chain uses TRBV6-5 with TRBJ2-5; 12 positions agree with TRBD2. This CDR3 region has 15 residues. The germline V gene encodes CDR1 MNHEY and CDR2 SVGAGI. After removal of 4 bases from V and 14 bases from J, the junction contained 14 bases not matched to a gene. The CDR3 DNA reads as TGTGCCAGCAGTTGCAATCCGGGACTAGCGGGTGAGCAATACTTC. Amino acids: CASSCNPGLAGEQYF.

The chain employs TRBV12-3 or TRBV12-4 and TRBJ1-5, with D unresolved. The CDR3 sequence is 12 residues long. V lost 5 bases and J lost 7, with 9 bases in between. CDR3 sequence reads: CASSQIKQPQHF. CDR3 nucleotide sequence: TGTGCCAGCAGTCAAATAAAGCAGCCCCAGCATTTT.

Details on this clonotype: A junction end diverges from the germline sequence, so it may reflect a read error. This chain links TRBV6-2 or TRBV6-3 with TRBJ1-4; D is unresolved. The CDR3 has 15 residues. CDR1 and CDR2 from the germline V gene are MNHEY and SVGEGT. Here the CDR3 reads CASAPDGVGNEKLFF. The CDR3 DNA reads TGTGCCAGCGCCCCGGACGGAGTGGGTAATGAGAAACTGTTTTTT.

The V and J genes are TRBV9 and TRBJ1-2; D unclear. Germline V gene data show CDR1 as SGDLS and CDR2 as YYNGEE. This CDR3 region has 13 residues. The V gene lost 4 bases and the J gene lost 8 bases, with 15 bases spanning the gap. The CDR3 DNA sequence: TGTGCCAGCAGCTCACCCGGTTGGCGCGGCTACACCTTC. It codes for CASSSPGWRGYTF. Looking up the rest from reference TRBV9 and TRBJ1-2 gives the full variable domain: DSGVTQTPKHLITATGQRVTLRCSPRSGDLSVYWYQQSLDQGLQFLIQYYNGEERAKGNILERFSAQQFPDLHSELNLSSLELGDSALYFCASSSPGWRGYTFGSGTRLTVV.

This clonotype was seen once. The rearrangement uses TRBV20-1 and TRBJ2-1, with 10 bases aligning to TRBD2. The J call may be wrong; the DNA end is better matched by TRBJ2-7. The CDR3 extends over 15 amino acids. Germline assignment: CDR1 DFQATT and CDR2 SNEGSKA (reference sequence). The CDR3 bases are TGCAGTGCTAGCCTCACTAGCGGGGTCTACAATGAGCAGTACTTC. It translates to CSASLTSGVYNEQYF.

This clonotype was counted a few times. The rearrangement uses TRBV3-1 and TRBJ2-4; TRBD1 is a possible D gene (6 bases). Germline lookup yields CDR1 LGHDT and CDR2 YNNKEL (reference sequence). Trimming cost V 3 bases and J 2 bases, with 8 bases left between them. This CDR3 is built from 14 residues. The CDR3 spells CASSQQGSKNIQYF. CDR3 coding DNA: TGTGCCAGCAGCCAGCAGGGGTCCAAAAACATTCAGTACTTC.

The rearrangement uses TRBV20-1 and TRBJ1-3; D not resolved. Germline-derived CDR1 and CDR2 are DFQATT and SNEGSKA (reference sequence). V lost 5 bases and J lost 0, with 11 bases in between. The CDR3 sequence is 14 residues long. DNA of the CDR3: TGCAGTGCTCAAGAACAATCCTCTGGAAACACCATATATTTT. It encodes CSAQEQSSGNTIYF.

V and J are TRBV20-1 and TRBJ1-1; D unresolved. There are 15 residues in the CDR3. Trimming took 3 bases from V and 0 from J, leaving 14 bases between them. CDR1 DFQATT and CDR2 SNEGSKA come from the germline V gene (reference sequence). As DNA, the CDR3 is TGCAGTGCTAGTTACAGAAAGCAGATGAACACTGAAGCTTTCTTT. It translates to CSASYRKQMNTEAFF.

V and J are TRBV3-1 and TRBJ2-5; 9 positions agree with TRBD2. V shed 0 bases, J shed 7 bases, and the junction held 3 bases outside the gene matches. This CDR3 has 14 residues. CDR1 is LGHDT, CDR2 YNNKEL, per germline (reference sequence). Here the CDR3 reads CASSQDLAGRTQYF. The DNA for the CDR3 is TGTGCCAGCAGCCAAGACCTAGCGGGGCGGACCCAGTACTTC.

The chain joins TRBV4-1 to TRBJ2-1; no clear D. The CDR3 covers 13 residues. Germline assignment: CDR1 MGHRA and CDR2 YSYEKL. Trimming cost V 1 base and J 6 bases, with 7 bases left between them. The chain's CDR3 is CASSQGQPNEQFF. Written as DNA, the CDR3 is TGCGCCAGCAGCCAAGGTCAGCCCAATGAGCAGTTCTTC.

Regarding this clonotype: The germline gene is not matched at one end of the junction; a read error may be the cause. The chain combines TRBV4-1 with TRBJ2-1, with 9 bases lining up with TRBD1. The CDR3 loop spans 16 amino acids. The V gene's germline CDR1 is MGHRA and CDR2 YSYEKL. The CDR3, as DNA: TGCGCCAGCAGCCAAGACGGGACAGGGCCATACAAGGAGCAGTTCTTC. It codes for CASSQDGTGPYKEQFF.

In nucleotides, the CDR3 is TGTGCCATGGCGGGGATAGGCTACACCTTC. Translating it yields CAMAGIGYTF. The V gene is TRBV5-4, the J gene TRBJ1-2; no clear D gene. CDR1 is SGHNT and CDR2 is YYREEE in the germline V gene (reference sequence). Trimming cost V 9 bases and J 8 bases, with 11 bases left between them. The CDR3 totals 10 residues.

The CDR3 DNA reads as TGTGCCAGCGATGAGGAGCAGTTCTTC. Its translation is CASDEEQFF. V gene TRBV19 combines with J gene TRBJ2-1, with unresolved D. There are 9 residues in the CDR3. The V gene lost 9 bases and the J gene lost 10 bases, with 7 bases spanning the gap. Germline-derived CDR1 and CDR2 are LNHDA and SQIVND (reference sequence).

This rearrangement joins TRBV3-1 to TRBJ1-5; maybe TRBD1 (6 bases). Trimming cost V 4 bases and J 0 bases, with 16 bases left between them. Germline V CDR1 and CDR2: LGHDT, YNNKEL (reference sequence). This CDR3 region has 17 residues. This CDR3 reads CASSPHRASYSNQPQHF. DNA of the CDR3: TGTGCCAGCAGCCCCCACAGGGCATCTTATAGCAATCAGCCCCAGCATTTT.

The chain combines TRBV6-6 with TRBJ2-6; D not resolved. This CDR3 has 15 residues. V shed 2 bases and J shed 0 bases, with 5 bases lying between them. Germline values: CDR1 MNHNY, CDR2 SVGAGI (reference sequence). CDR3 nucleotide sequence: TGTGCCAGCAGTTACCAGGACTCTGGGGCCAACGTCCTGACTTTC. This gives the protein CASSYQDSGANVLTF.

The genes are TRBV14 and TRBJ2-1; the D is unclear. Trimming shortened V by 5 bases and J by 8 bases, and 10 bases separated the two germline ends. This CDR3 is built from 12 residues. The V gene's germline CDR1 is SGHDN and CDR2 FVKESK. The CDR3 loop reads CASSSLFHEQFF. The CDR3 nucleotides are TGTGCCAGCAGCTCCCTCTTTCATGAGCAGTTCTTC.

The chain couples TRBV7-9 to TRBJ2-3; either TRBD1 or TRBD2 may fit D (5 bases each). Germline values: CDR1 SEHNR, CDR2 FQNEAQ (reference sequence). CDR3 size: 18 residues. Trimming stripped 4 bases from V and 3 bases from J, with 23 bases between. CDR3 sequence (DNA): TGTGCCAGCAGCTGGTCGAGAAATGCCGGGACGGTGACAGATACGCAGTATTTT. It encodes CASSWSRNAGTVTDTQYF.